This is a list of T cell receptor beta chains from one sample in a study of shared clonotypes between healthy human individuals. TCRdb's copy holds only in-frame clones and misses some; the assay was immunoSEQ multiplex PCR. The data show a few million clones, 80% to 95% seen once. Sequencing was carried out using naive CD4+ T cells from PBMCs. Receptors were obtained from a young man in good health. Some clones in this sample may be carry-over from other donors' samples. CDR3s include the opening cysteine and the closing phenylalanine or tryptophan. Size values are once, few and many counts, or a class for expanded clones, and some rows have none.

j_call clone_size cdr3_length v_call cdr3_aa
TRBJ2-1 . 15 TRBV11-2 CASSVQGAGGNEQFF
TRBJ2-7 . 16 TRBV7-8 CASSPRPTSGVFEQYF
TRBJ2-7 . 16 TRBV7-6 CASSSGGGTGAYEQYF
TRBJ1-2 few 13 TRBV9 CASSVDGNYGYTF
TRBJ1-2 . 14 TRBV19 CASRHEVANYGYTF
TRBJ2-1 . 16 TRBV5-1 CASSSLAGAPYNEQFF
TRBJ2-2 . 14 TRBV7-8 CASKEQRATGELFF
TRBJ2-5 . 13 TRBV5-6 CASSQGAQETQYF
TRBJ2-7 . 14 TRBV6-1 CASNVPGHPYEQYF
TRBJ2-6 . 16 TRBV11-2 CASSPTVSSGANVLTF
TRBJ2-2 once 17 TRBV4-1 CASSQVRTGGNTGELFF
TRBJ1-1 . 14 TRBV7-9 CASSLGTVNTEAFF
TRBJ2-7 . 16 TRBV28 CASSLTWDRRKYEQYF
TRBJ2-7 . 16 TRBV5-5 CASSPVGTSGYYEQYF
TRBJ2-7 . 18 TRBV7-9 CASSLGLPWQGGTYEQYF
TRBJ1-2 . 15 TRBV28 CASRLDSGAHYGYTF
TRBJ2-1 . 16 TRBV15 CATSRGTSGAYNEQFF
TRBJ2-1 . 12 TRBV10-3 CAISESSDEQFF
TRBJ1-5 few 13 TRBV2 CASRGQGNQPQHF
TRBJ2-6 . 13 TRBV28 CASSPGGANVLTF
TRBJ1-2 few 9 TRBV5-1 CASNPRYTF
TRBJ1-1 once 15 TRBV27 CASSLGTGGGTEAFF
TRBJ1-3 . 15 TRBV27 CASSLLGLSGNTIYF
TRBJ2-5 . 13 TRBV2 CASSGLAQETQYF
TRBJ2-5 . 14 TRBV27 CASSYGGLGETQYF
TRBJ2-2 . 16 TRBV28 CASRETGTKTTGELFF
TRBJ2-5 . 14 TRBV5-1 CASSTPGAQETQYF
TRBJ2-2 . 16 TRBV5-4 CASSRTGGGDTGELFF
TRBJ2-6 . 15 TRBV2 CARSGGGAGANVLTF
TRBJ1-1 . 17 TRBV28 CASSSPRQGARNTEAFF
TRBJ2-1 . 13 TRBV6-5 CASRPPLGGEQFF
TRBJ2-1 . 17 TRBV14 CASSQRRLAGGYNEQFF
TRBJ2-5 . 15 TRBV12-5 CASGAQTGGHETQYF
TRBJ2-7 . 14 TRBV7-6 CASSFSQGNYEQYF
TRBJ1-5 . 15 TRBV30 CAWSVRGGYNQPQHF